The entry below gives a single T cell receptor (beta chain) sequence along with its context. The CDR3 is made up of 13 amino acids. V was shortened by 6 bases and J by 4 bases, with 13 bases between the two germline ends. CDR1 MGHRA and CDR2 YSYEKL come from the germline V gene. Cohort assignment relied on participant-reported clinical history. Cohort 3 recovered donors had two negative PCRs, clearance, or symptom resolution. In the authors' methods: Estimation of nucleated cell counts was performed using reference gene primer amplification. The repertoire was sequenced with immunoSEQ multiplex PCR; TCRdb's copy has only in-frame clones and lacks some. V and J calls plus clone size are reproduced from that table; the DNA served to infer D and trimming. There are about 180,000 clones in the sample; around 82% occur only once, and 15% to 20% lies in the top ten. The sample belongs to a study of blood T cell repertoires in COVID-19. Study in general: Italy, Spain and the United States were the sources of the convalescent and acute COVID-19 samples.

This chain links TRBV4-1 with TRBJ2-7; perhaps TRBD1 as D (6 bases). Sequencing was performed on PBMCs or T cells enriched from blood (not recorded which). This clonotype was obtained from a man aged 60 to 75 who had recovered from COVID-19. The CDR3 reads CASSTGQGYEQYF. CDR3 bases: TGCGCCAGCAGTACAGGGCAGGGATACGAGCAGTACTTC.